This T cell receptor (beta chain) was recovered during a study of pediatric ulcerative colitis. Rectal tissue came from one to two pinch biopsies taken at colonoscopy. The germline CDR1 and CDR2 sequences are KGHSH and LQKENI. This CDR3 spans 16 amino acids. V was pared by 1 base and J by 2 bases, with 11 bases between. TCRdb keeps only in-frame clones here, not all; method: immunoSEQ multiplex PCR. This sample has 17,000 or so clones, with about three quarters found just once. The TCR originated in a girl aged 10-17 years with moderate ulcerative colitis. The sample was gut tissue. This sequence joins TRBV18 and TRBJ2-2; no clear D gene. CDR3 protein: CASSPLAGYNTGELFF. Here the CDR3 DNA reads TGTGCCAGCTCACCACTAGCAGGATATAACACCGGGGAGCTGTTTTTT.